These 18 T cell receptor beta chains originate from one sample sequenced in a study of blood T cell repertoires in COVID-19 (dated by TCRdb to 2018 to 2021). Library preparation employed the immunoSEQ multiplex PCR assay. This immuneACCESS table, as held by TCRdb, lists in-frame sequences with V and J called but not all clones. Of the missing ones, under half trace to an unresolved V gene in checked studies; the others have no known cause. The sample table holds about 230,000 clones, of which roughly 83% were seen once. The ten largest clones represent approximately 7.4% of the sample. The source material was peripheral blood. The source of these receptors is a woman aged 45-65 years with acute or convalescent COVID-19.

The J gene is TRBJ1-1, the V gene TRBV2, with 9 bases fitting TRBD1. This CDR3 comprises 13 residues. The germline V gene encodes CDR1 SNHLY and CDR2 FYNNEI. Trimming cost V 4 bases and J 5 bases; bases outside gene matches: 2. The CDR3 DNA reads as TGTGCCAGCAGTGGGGGACAGGGAACTGAAGCTTTCTTT. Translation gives CASSGGQGTEAFF.

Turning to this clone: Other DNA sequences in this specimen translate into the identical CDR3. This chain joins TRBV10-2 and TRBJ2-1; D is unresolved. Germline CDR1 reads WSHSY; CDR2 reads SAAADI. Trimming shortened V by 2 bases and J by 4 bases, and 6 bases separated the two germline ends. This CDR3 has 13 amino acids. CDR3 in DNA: TGCGCCAGCAGTGAGAGAGGTTACAATGAGCAGTTCTTC. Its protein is CASSERGYNEQFF.

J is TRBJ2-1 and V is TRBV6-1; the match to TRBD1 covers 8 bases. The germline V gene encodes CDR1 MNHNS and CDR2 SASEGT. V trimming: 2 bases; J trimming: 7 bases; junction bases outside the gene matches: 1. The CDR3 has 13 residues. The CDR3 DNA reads TGTGCCAGCAGTGAACAGGGGGCGAATGAGCAGTTCTTC. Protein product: CASSEQGANEQFF.

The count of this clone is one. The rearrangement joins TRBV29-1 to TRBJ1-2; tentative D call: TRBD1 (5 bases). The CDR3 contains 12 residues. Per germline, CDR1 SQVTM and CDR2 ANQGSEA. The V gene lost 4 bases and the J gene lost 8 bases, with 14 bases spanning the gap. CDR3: CSVVRGNRGYTF. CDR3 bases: TGCAGCGTTGTTCGGGGGAATAGGGGCTACACCTTC. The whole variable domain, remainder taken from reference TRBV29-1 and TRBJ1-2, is SAVISQKPSRDICQRGTSLTIQCQVDSQVTMMFWYRQQPGQSLTLIATANQGSEATYESGFVIDKFPISRPNLTFSTLTVSNMSPEDSSIYLCSVVRGNRGYTFGSGTRLTVV.

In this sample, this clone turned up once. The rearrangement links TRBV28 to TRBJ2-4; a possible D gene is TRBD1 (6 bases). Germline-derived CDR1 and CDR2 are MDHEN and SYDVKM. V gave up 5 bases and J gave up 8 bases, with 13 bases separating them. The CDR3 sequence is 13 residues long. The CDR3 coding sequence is TGTGCCAGCAGTCCCCCACAGGGAGACATTCAGTACTTC. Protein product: CASSPPQGDIQYF.

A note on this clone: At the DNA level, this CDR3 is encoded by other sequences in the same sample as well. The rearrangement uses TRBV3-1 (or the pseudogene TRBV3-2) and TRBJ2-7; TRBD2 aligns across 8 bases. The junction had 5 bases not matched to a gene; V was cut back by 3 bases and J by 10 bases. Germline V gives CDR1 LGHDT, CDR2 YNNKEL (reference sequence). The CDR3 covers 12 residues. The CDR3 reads CASSQPGGGQYF. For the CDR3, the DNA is TGTGCCAGCAGCCAGCCGGGGGGGGGCCAGTACTTC.

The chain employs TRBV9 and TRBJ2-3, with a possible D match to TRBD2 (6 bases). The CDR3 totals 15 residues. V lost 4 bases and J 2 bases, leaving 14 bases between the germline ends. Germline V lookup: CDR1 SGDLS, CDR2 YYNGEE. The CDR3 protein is CASSPIAGHTDTQYF. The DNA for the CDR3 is TGTGCCAGCAGCCCCATCGCGGGGCACACAGATACGCAGTATTTT. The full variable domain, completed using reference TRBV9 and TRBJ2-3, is DSGVTQTPKHLITATGQRVTLRCSPRSGDLSVYWYQQSLDQGLQFLIQYYNGEERAKGNILERFSAQQFPDLHSELNLSSLELGDSALYFCASSPIAGHTDTQYFGPGTRLTVL.

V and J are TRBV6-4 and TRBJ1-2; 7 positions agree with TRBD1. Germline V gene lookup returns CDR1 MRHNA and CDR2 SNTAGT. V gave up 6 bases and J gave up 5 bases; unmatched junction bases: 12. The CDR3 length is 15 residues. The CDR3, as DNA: TGTGCCAGCAGCTCCACCTCACAGGGGCTGTATGGCTACACCTTC. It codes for CASSSTSQGLYGYTF.

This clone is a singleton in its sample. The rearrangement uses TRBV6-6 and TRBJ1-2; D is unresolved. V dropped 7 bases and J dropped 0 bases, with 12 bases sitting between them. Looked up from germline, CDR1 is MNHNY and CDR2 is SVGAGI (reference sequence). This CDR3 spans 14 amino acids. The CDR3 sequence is CASKGGLANYGYTF. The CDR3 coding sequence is TGTGCCAGCAAGGGCGGGCTTGCTAACTATGGCTACACCTTC.

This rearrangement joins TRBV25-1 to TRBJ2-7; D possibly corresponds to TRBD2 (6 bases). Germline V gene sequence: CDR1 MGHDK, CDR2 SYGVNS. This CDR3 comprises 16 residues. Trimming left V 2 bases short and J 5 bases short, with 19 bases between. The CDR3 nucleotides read TGTGCCAGCAGTGAAGTGGGGGGATGGGGGAAAAACGAGCAGTACTTC. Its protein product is CASSEVGGWGKNEQYF.

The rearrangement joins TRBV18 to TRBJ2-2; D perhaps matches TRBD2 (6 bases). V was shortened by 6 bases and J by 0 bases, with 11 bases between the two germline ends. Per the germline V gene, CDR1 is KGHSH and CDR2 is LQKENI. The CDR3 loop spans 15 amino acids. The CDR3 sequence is CASSGGTANTGELFF. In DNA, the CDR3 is TGTGCCAGCTCTGGGGGGACGGCGAACACCGGGGAGCTGTTTTTT.

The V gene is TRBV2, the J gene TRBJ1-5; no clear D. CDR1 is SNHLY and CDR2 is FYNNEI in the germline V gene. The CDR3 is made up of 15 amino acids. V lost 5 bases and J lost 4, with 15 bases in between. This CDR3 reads CASSPSWALNQPQHF. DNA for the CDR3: TGTGCCAGCAGTCCGAGTTGGGCTTTAAATCAGCCCCAGCATTTT. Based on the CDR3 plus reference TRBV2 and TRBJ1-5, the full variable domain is EPEVTQTPSHQVTQMGQEVILRCVPISNHLYFYWYRQILGQKVEFLVSFYNNEISEKSEIFDDQFSVERPDGSNFTLKIRSTKLEDSAMYFCASSPSWALNQPQHFGDGTRLSIL.

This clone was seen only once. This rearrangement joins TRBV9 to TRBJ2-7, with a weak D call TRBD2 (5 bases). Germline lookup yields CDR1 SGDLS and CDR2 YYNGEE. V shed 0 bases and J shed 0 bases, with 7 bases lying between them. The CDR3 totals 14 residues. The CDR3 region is CASSVGGSSYEQYF. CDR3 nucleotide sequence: TGTGCCAGCAGCGTAGGAGGGAGCTCCTACGAGCAGTACTTC.

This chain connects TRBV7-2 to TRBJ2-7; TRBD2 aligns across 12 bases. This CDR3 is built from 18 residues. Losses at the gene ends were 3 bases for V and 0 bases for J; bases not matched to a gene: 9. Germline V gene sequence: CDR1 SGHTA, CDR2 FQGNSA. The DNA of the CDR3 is TGTGCCAGCAGCTTCTCGACTAGCGGGGGTAAAAGCTCCTACGAGCAGTACTTC. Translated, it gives CASSFSTSGGKSSYEQYF.

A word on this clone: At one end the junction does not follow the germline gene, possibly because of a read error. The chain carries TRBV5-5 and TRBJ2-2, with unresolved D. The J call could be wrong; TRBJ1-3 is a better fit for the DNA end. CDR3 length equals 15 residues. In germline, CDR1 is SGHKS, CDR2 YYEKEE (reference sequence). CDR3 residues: CTSSTTATSGNTIYF. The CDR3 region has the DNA TGTACCAGCAGCACCACAGCCACCTCTGGAAACACCATATATTTT.

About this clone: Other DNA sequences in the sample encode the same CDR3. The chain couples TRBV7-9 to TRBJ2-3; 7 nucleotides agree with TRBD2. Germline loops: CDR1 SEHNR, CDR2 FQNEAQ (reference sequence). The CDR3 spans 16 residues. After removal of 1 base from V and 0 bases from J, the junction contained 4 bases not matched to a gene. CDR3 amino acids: CASSLGASGSTDTQYF. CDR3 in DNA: TGTGCCAGCAGCTTAGGGGCTAGCGGAAGCACAGATACGCAGTATTTT.

CDR3 nucleotides: TGTGCCAGCAGCGGAGAGACTCCGGGGGTTTACGCGAACACCGGGGAGCTGTTTTTT. Encoded protein: CASSGETPGVYANTGELFF. V is TRBV9 and J is TRBJ2-2; possibly TRBD2 for D (6 bases). The V end was cut by 3 bases, the J end by 0 bases, with 21 bases between. The CDR3 runs to 19 residues. The germline V gene encodes CDR1 SGDLS and CDR2 YYNGEE.

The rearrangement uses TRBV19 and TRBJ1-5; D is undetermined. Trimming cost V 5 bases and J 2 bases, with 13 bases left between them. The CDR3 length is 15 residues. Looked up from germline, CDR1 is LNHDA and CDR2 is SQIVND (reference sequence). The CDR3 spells CASSPDTVGNQPQHF. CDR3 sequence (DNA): TGTGCCAGTAGTCCAGATACAGTAGGCAATCAGCCCCAGCATTTT.